The clone carrying this TCR beta chain was counted between two and nine times. The junction shows a germline mismatch at one end, possibly a read error. This record belongs to a study of T-cell memory formation after mild COVID-19. Amplification by 5'RACE using constant-segment primers produced TCR alpha and TCR beta cDNA libraries that carried sample barcodes and UMIs. TCRdb passed the 5' RACE reads through MiXCR, listing each CDR3 protein once. The sample has 350,000 to 400,000 distinct CDR3 sequences, approximately 15% seen once; the top ten hold 22%. The germline V gene encodes CDR1 SSHAT and CDR2 FNYEAQ (reference sequence). This CDR3 has 16 residues.

The V gene is TRBV7-7, the J gene TRBJ2-1; 10 bases agree with TRBD1. Sequenced material: PBMCs or a T cell subset sorted from them (not recorded which). The clonotype originates from a man between 18 and 29 years old who had mild COVID-19 (a few samples of this study predate the infection). Cell type and time point are not known. The CDR3 nucleotides are TGTGCTAGCAGTACATCCCCGGGACAGGGGATGAATGAGCAGTTCTTC. Its translation: CASSTSPGQGMNEQFF.